The rows below give T cell receptor beta chains drawn from one sample of a study of post-analysis software for immune sequencing data. TCRdb called the PCR reads again in MiXCR, with one record for every CDR3 protein. The sample carries about half a million distinct CDR3 sequences, under 40% recorded once. What was sequenced was blood. The receptors come from a girl aged 2 to 17 with multiple sclerosis. Each CDR3 is given with its conserved first and last residue. D genes are given only for firm matches. Size values are once, few and many counts, or a class for expanded clones, and some rows have none.

cdr3_aa	cdr3_nt	d_call	clone_size	v_call	j_call
CASSLVSGAGTDTQYF	TGCGCCAGCAGCTTGGTATCCGGGGCTGGCACAGATACGCAGTATTTT	.	.	TRBV5-1	TRBJ2-3
CASSLEGAPYNEQFF	TGTGCCAGCAGCTTAGAAGGGGCTCCCTACAATGAGCAGTTCTTC	.	few	TRBV11-2	TRBJ2-1
CASSGSSRAQDYGYTF	TGTGCCAGCAGCGGTTCAAGCCGGGCCCAGGACTATGGCTACACCTTC	.	.	TRBV9	TRBJ1-2
CAISEGSWEPGLAGGWNEQFF	TGTGCCATCAGTGAGGGATCGTGGGAGCCGGGACTAGCGGGGGGGTGGAATGAGCAGTTCTTC	TRBD2	.	TRBV10-3	TRBJ2-1
CASSLEGRSTYGYTF	TGCGCCAGCAGCTTAGAAGGCAGGAGTACCTATGGCTACACCTTC	.	few	TRBV5-1	TRBJ1-2
CASSLIAGRETQYF	TGTGCCAGCAGCTTAATTGCAGGGCGAGAGACCCAGTACTTC	.	.	TRBV7-3	TRBJ2-5
CASSERAPPEANVLTF	TGTGCCAGCAGTGAAAGGGCGCCCCCTGAGGCCAACGTCCTGACTTTC	.	few	TRBV2	TRBJ2-6
CASSLISGGASYNEQFF	TGTGCCAGCAGTTTAATTAGCGGGGGGGCCTCCTACAATGAGCAGTTCTTC	TRBD2	.	TRBV12-3/TRBV12-4	TRBJ2-1
CSARAAGNYGYTF	TGCAGTGCTAGAGCGGCAGGGAACTATGGCTACACCTTC	.	.	TRBV20-1	TRBJ1-2
CATSRDPTGQETQYF	TGTGCCACCAGCAGAGATCCCACAGGGCAAGAGACCCAGTACTTC	.	few	TRBV15	TRBJ2-5
CSARDLIGGFYEQYF	TGCAGTGCTAGAGATTTGATTGGGGGCTTCTACGAGCAGTACTTC	.	.	TRBV20-1	TRBJ2-7
CASSSGTGTEAFF	TGTGCCAGCAGCTCCGGGACAGGCACTGAAGCTTTCTTT	TRBD1	few	TRBV3-1	TRBJ1-1
CASSFSRSRQGLYGYTF	TGTGCCAGCAGTTTTAGTCGTAGCCGACAGGGGCTCTATGGCTACACCTTC	TRBD1	.	TRBV27	TRBJ1-2
CASSVAGRGGLDTQYF	TGTGCCAGCAGCGTAGCTGGACGGGGGGGTTTGGATACGCAGTATTTT	TRBD2	few	TRBV9	TRBJ2-3
CSAREDYGASGSSSYEQYF	TGCAGTGCTAGAGAGGATTATGGGGCTAGCGGGTCTAGCTCCTACGAGCAGTACTTC	TRBD2	.	TRBV20-1	TRBJ2-7